These T cell receptor beta chains were read from a single sample in a study of T cell repertoires in cytomegalovirus infection. TCRdb re-called the reads through MiXCR, storing one row per CDR3 protein. The table records under 40,000 distinct CDR3 sequences, just over 50% of them present only once. Antigens for these TCRs are unknown. Specimen: CD8+ T cells from cultured PBMCs, collected from culture after CMV antigen stimulation. The receptor set was obtained from a human donor in good health (CMV status not recorded). Some clones in this sample may be carry-over from other donors' samples. Both conserved end residues are part of each CDR3. The D gene is left open where the match is weak. Not every row has a clone size; where given, it reads once, few, many or a size class.

clone_size j_call v_call d_call cdr3_nt cdr3_aa
few TRBJ1-5 TRBV5-1 - TGCGCCAGCAGCCGGGGAGTGACAGGATCCAATCAGCCCCAGCATTTT CASSRGVTGSNQPQHF
- TRBJ1-3 TRBV12-3/TRBV12-4 - TGTGCCAGCAGTTTCTTTGGGGGGGCTGGAAACACCATATATTTT CASSFFGGAGNTIYF
- TRBJ2-1 TRBV23-1 - TGCGCCAGCAGTTCCACTTTTCCCGGGTACAATGAGCAGTTCTTC CASSSTFPGYNEQFF
few TRBJ2-6 TRBV10-1 - TGCGCCAGCCATCCCCCCCCTCGCAGGGTGCCCCCACGTGGGGCCAACGTCCTGACTTTC CASHPPPRRVPPRGANVLTF
once TRBJ2-7 TRBV5-6 - TGTGCCAGCAGCTTGGGGGGCAGGGTGGACGAGCAGTACTTC CASSLGGRVDEQYF
- TRBJ2-7 TRBV7-2 TRBD2 TGTGCCAGCAGCTTAGGAGCGGGGATCTACGAGCAGTACTTC CASSLGAGIYEQYF
- TRBJ2-3 TRBV7-8 - TGTGCCAGCCGCTCGGAGGTTCGCACAGATACGCAGTATTTT CASRSEVRTDTQYF
few TRBJ1-1 TRBV7-3 TRBD1 TGTGCCAGCAGGTCCCAAGGGACAGGGAACACTGAAGCTTTCTTT CASRSQGTGNTEAFF
- TRBJ2-7 TRBV28 TRBD1 TGTGCCAGCAGTCCCGACAGGGGGGGACTCTACGAGCAGTACTTC CASSPDRGGLYEQYF
- TRBJ1-2 TRBV11-2 - TGTGCCAGCAGCTTACTCAGGAAGAACTATGGCTACACCTTC CASSLLRKNYGYTF
many TRBJ1-2 TRBV7-9 - TGTGCCAGCAGCCAGGGCGATCCAGGAGACTTCAACTATGGCTACACCTTC CASSQGDPGDFNYGYTF
few TRBJ1-1 TRBV7-2 - TGTGCCAGCAGCTTAGGGCCCTTGAACACTGAAGCTTTCTTT CASSLGPLNTEAFF
- TRBJ2-1 TRBV10-1 TRBD1 TGCGCCAGCAGTCGGGACAGGGAGGACAATGAGCAGTTCTTC CASSRDREDNEQFF
- TRBJ2-5 TRBV7-9 - TGTGCCAGCAGCTTTTCCCGGGCAGAGACCCAGTACTTC CASSFSRAETQYF
- TRBJ2-1 TRBV19 TRBD2 TGTGCCAGTAGTACCCTAGCGGGAGAAACCTACAATGAGCAGTTCTTC CASSTLAGETYNEQFF
- TRBJ2-7 TRBV4-1 TRBD1 TGCGCCAGCAGCCGAAACAGGGGGCCGAACGAGCAGTACTTC CASSRNRGPNEQYF
- TRBJ2-1 TRBV2 TRBD1 TGTGCCAGCAGTGTACTGGGACAGGGGGATTATAATGAGCAGTTCTTC CASSVLGQGDYNEQFF
- TRBJ2-3 TRBV10-3 - TGTGCCATCAGTGAGGACCCCAATAGGTCCAGGGATACGCAGTATTTT CAISEDPNRSRDTQYF
- TRBJ2-5 TRBV20-1 - TGCAGTGCTAGAGAAGCCGGGACTCCCAAAGAGACCCAGTACTTC CSAREAGTPKETQYF